Listed here are 30 T cell receptor beta chains from one sample, sequenced in a study of PD-1 blockade in classical Hodgkin lymphoma (dated by TCRdb to the early 2020s). Library preparation was by the immunoSEQ multiplex PCR assay. The clones in this table, taken by TCRdb from immuneACCESS, are in-frame only. Not every clone is retained; where verified, under half of the shortfall comes from an unresolved V gene, and the cause of the rest is unknown. This sample is represented by tens of thousands of clones; around 78% of them were singletons. More than 35% of the sample rests with the top ten. The time point label here, explained by the study, means: cycle 4 day 1 (C4D1), after around six weeks of nivolumab. Relapse after autologous stem cell transplantation had occurred in all trial patients, and cohorts A, B and C were distinguished by prior brentuximab vedotin exposure. The specimen comprised peripheral blood mononuclear cells (PBMCs), sampled before the fourth cycle of nivolumab. These receptors all come from a human donor with classical Hodgkin lymphoma.

The rearrangement uses TRBV27 and TRBJ1-2; D is perhaps TRBD1 (5 bases). The length of the CDR3 is 13 residues. V lost 6 bases, J lost 4 bases, and 12 bases lay in between. CDR1 and CDR2 (germline): MNHEY, SMNVEV (reference sequence). The CDR3, as DNA: TGTGCCAGCAGGCCCGGGGCCTTCTATGGCTACACCTTC. This gives the protein CASRPGAFYGYTF.

CDR3 amino acids: CASSLAPGYEQYF. CDR3 bases: TGTGCCAGCAGCTTAGCGCCGGGATACGAGCAGTACTTC. The chain is built from TRBV7-2 and TRBJ2-7; tentatively, D is TRBD2 (5 bases). The germline V gene has CDR1 SGHTA and CDR2 FQGNSA. V was clipped by 0 bases and J by 4 bases, with 7 bases between them. This CDR3 region has 13 residues.

This clone was seen more than once but under ten times. The V and J genes are TRBV5-1 and TRBJ1-1; D ambiguous. From germline, CDR1 is SGHRS and CDR2 YFSETQ. V was trimmed by 0 bases and J by 5 bases, leaving 8 bases between them. CDR3 length equals 13 residues. CDR3 protein: CASSLEVDTEAFF. In DNA, the CDR3 is TGCGCCAGCAGCTTGGAAGTTGATACTGAAGCTTTCTTT.

The V and J genes are TRBV18 and TRBJ1-6, with D perhaps matching TRBD1 (5 bases). The CDR3 is made up of 16 amino acids. Per germline, CDR1 KGHSH and CDR2 LQKENI. The V end lost 5 bases, the J end lost 0 bases, and 11 bases lay between the germline ends. This CDR3 reads CASSSTASSYNSPLHF. CDR3 sequence (DNA): TGTGCCAGCTCATCGACAGCTAGCTCCTATAATTCACCCCTCCACTTT.

In this sample, this clone turned up once. The chain couples TRBV25-1 to TRBJ2-1, with 7 nucleotides matching TRBD2. The CDR3 length is 14 residues. V lost 4 bases to trimming and J lost 11 bases; unmatched junction nucleotides: 11. Germline CDR1 MGHDK, CDR2 SYGVNS. Here the CDR3 DNA reads TGTGCCAGCAGTGGGGGGGGGATCACGTCCAAGCAGTTCTTC. It codes for CASSGGGITSKQFF. Filled out from reference TRBV25-1 and TRBJ2-1, the complete variable domain reads EADIYQTPRYLVIGTGKKITLECSQTMGHDKMYWYQQDPGMELHLIHYSYGVNSTEKGDLSSESTVSRIRTEHFPLTLESARPSHTSQYLCASSGGGITSKQFFGPGTRLTVL.

This sequence joins TRBV11-3 and TRBJ2-3; TRBD2 agrees at 14 bases. CDR1 is SGHNT and CDR2 is YENEEA in the germline V gene. Trimming at V came to 5 bases and at J to 4 bases, leaving 5 bases not matched to a gene. This CDR3 comprises 16 residues. In DNA, the CDR3 is TGTGCCAGCAGCCTGGGACTAGCGGGGGCAGCAGATACGCAGTATTTT. Its translation: CASSLGLAGAADTQYF.

V is TRBV5-8 and J is TRBJ2-3; D gene uncertain. CDR1 is SGHTS, CDR2 YDEGEE, per germline. V lost 2 bases and J 2 bases, leaving 9 bases between the germline ends. The CDR3 length is 14 residues. Here the CDR3 reads CASSLADFTDTQYF. CDR3 coding DNA: TGTGCCAGCAGCTTAGCCGATTTCACAGATACGCAGTATTTT.

A few counts support this clone. V gene TRBV19 combines with J gene TRBJ1-6; D remains unclear. The CDR3 is 12 amino acids. V was clipped by 5 bases and J by 7 bases, with 6 bases between them. Germline V gives CDR1 LNHDA, CDR2 SQIVND (reference sequence). The CDR3 spells CASSARNSPLHF. The CDR3 region has the DNA TGTGCCAGTAGTGCCCGAAATTCACCCCTCCACTTT.

The rearrangement links TRBV28 to TRBJ1-1, with D tentatively TRBD1 (5 bases). Trimming removed 4 bases from V and 5 bases from J, with 17 bases in between. The CDR3 totals 15 residues. From germline, CDR1 is MDHEN and CDR2 SYDVKM. CDR3 in DNA: TGTGCCAGCAGTTCCATGGGGCAGGGAGGTACTGAAGCTTTCTTT. Protein: CASSSMGQGGTEAFF.

The chain joins TRBV7-9 to TRBJ2-7; TRBD1 matches at 7 bases. This CDR3 is 15 amino acids long. V was pared by 0 bases and J by 4 bases, with 6 bases of the junction left unmatched. The germline V gene has CDR1 SEHNR and CDR2 FQNEAQ (reference sequence). The CDR3 coding sequence is TGTGCCAGCAGCTTAGCAGGGGGCGCGTTTTACGAGCAGTACTTC. This gives the protein CASSLAGGAFYEQYF.

The rearrangement joins TRBV28 to TRBJ2-1, with D unclear. V lost 8 bases, J lost 6 bases, and 14 bases lay in between. This CDR3 contains 13 residues. Per germline, CDR1 MDHEN and CDR2 SYDVKM. The CDR3 DNA follows: TGTGCCAGCGGAAACCCGGTGGGCAATGAGCAGTTCTTC. Amino acids: CASGNPVGNEQFF.

This clone was counted a single time. The chain couples TRBV7-9 to TRBJ1-1; no reliable D call. V was shortened by 5 bases and J by 12 bases, with 19 bases between the two germline ends. Per germline, CDR1 SEHNR and CDR2 FQNEAQ (reference sequence). The CDR3 spans 13 residues. CDR3 bases: TGTGCCAGCAGCCCCGACACAGTGGTTTGGACTTTCTTT. The encoded protein is CASSPDTVVWTFF.

The gene calls are TRBV10-3 and TRBJ1-4, with D possibly matching TRBD1 (6 bases). The CDR3 has 14 residues. Trimming pared 6 bases from V and 3 bases from J, leaving 11 bases between. Looked up from germline, CDR1 is ENHRY and CDR2 is SYGVKD. The chain's CDR3 is CAISQAGANEKLFF. CDR3 sequence (DNA): TGTGCCATCAGCCAGGCAGGGGCTAATGAAAAACTGTTTTTT.

This chain joins TRBV6-5 and TRBJ2-5; TRBD2 might be the D (7 bases). The V and J ends lost 0 bases and 2 bases respectively, with 13 bases between them. Germline CDR1 MNHEY, CDR2 SVGAGI. The CDR3 has 16 residues. As DNA, the CDR3 is TGTGCCAGCAGTTACTCGGGGGGGCTTGGACAAGAGACCCAGTACTTC. It translates to CASSYSGGLGQETQYF.

The table lists this clone with a few counts. V is TRBV27 and J is TRBJ1-1; possible D gene TRBD1, 5 bases. The CDR3 is 15 residues long. Germline V CDR1 and CDR2: MNHEY, SMNVEV (reference sequence). V was cut by 4 bases and J by 5 bases, with 17 bases left in between. DNA for the CDR3: TGTGCCAGCAGTTCACCGGGGCTAATGGGGACTGAAGCTTTCTTT. This encodes CASSSPGLMGTEAFF.

The chain combines TRBV5-4 with TRBJ2-1, with D maybe TRBD1 (5 bases). V shed 5 bases and J shed 3 bases, with 9 bases lying between them. Germline V gives CDR1 SGHNT, CDR2 YYREEE (reference sequence). The CDR3 has 13 amino acids. This CDR3 is CASRSDSYNEQFF. CDR3 in DNA: TGTGCCAGCAGGTCCGACAGCTACAATGAGCAGTTCTTC. Supplemented by reference TRBV5-4 and TRBJ2-1, the full variable domain reads ETGVTQSPTHLIKTRGQQVTLRCSSQSGHNTVSWYQQALGQGPQFIFQYYREEENGRGNFPPRFSGLQFPNYSSELNVNALELDDSALYLCASRSDSYNEQFFGPGTRLTVL.

In DNA, the CDR3 is TGCACCAGCAGCCAAGACCCCGGGCCGGGGGGGTTCAGTACGCAGTATTTT. This gives the protein CTSSQDPGPGGFSTQYF. This chain links TRBV1 with TRBJ2-3; TRBD2 is the table's D call and was not checked against the DNA. TRBV1 is designated a pseudogene. CDR3 length: 17 amino acids.

V gene TRBV6-6 combines with J gene TRBJ1-5; the D is unclear. Germline V CDR1 and CDR2: MNHNY, SVGAGI (reference sequence). With 0 bases removed from V and 7 bases from J, the gap between germline ends came to 10 bases. The CDR3 runs to 14 residues. The CDR3 region has the DNA TGTGCCAGCAGTTACTCAGGTAGCGGGCAGCCCCAGCATTTT. Translating gives CASSYSGSGQPQHF.

The chain couples TRBV4-3 to TRBJ1-4; tentative D call: TRBD1 (5 bases). The germline V gene encodes CDR1 LGHNA and CDR2 YSLEER. The V gene lost 1 base and the J gene lost 4 bases, with 10 bases spanning the gap. This CDR3 has 15 amino acids. For the CDR3, the DNA is TGCGCCAGCAGCCAAGGGGGCGAGATTAATGAAAAACTGTTTTTT. Protein sequence: CASSQGGEINEKLFF.

The CDR3 bases are TGTGCCAGCAGCTTCAGCGGGACAGATACGCAGTATTTT. It encodes CASSFSGTDTQYF. The J gene is TRBJ2-3, the V gene TRBV7-3, with TRBD2 as a possible D gene (6 bases). CDR1 and CDR2 (germline): SGHTA, FQGTGA. The CDR3 has 13 residues. The V gene lost 3 bases and the J gene lost 3 bases, with 7 bases spanning the gap.

This chain links TRBV6-6 with TRBJ2-1; the D is unclear. CDR1 is MNHNY and CDR2 is SVGAGI in the germline V gene (reference sequence). This CDR3 has 11 residues. Trimming stripped 0 bases from V and 10 bases from J, with 4 bases between. The CDR3 spells CASSYSREQFF. The CDR3 nucleotides are TGTGCCAGCAGTTACTCAAGGGAGCAGTTCTTC.

The V and J genes are TRBV5-1 and TRBJ1-1; D is possibly TRBD1 (5 bases). CDR3 length equals 14 residues. Trimming shortened V by 2 bases and J by 4 bases, and 12 bases separated the two germline ends. Germline values: CDR1 SGHRS, CDR2 YFSETQ. CDR3: CASSLEGVGTEAFF. CDR3 coding DNA: TGCGCCAGCAGCTTAGAAGGGGTGGGCACTGAAGCTTTCTTT.

The J gene is TRBJ1-4, the V gene TRBV5-6; 9 bases match TRBD1. V lost 1 base and J lost 6; bases outside the gene matches: 10. From germline, CDR1 is SGHDT and CDR2 YYEEEE. This CDR3 has 17 residues. CDR3 bases: TGTGCCAGCAGCTTGTCCCTGGGACAGGGAGCATATGAAAAACTGTTTTTT. Residues: CASSLSLGQGAYEKLFF.

This sequence joins TRBV6-5 and TRBJ1-6; 10 positions match TRBD1. The J segment lost 9 bases and the V segment lost 8 bases, leaving 4 bases of the junction unmatched. The germline V gene has CDR1 MNHEY and CDR2 SVGAGI. There are 13 residues in the CDR3. CDR3 region: CASQDRGTSPLHF. The CDR3 bases are TGTGCCAGCCAGGACAGGGGGACTTCACCCCTCCACTTT.

The chain carries TRBV5-4 and TRBJ2-1; the D gene is possibly TRBD2 (7 bases). The CDR3 has 16 amino acids. Deletions cut 4 bases from V and 6 bases from J, with 20 bases between. CDR1 and CDR2 from the germline V gene are SGHNT and YYREEE (reference sequence). The CDR3 region is CASSPGGGGLGNEQFF. The CDR3 nucleotides read TGTGCCAGCAGCCCGGGGGGAGGGGGGCTCGGCAATGAGCAGTTCTTC.

The rearrangement uses TRBV6-6 and TRBJ2-7; TRBD1 aligns across 7 bases. CDR3 length: 14 residues. Germline V lookup: CDR1 MNHNY, CDR2 SVGAGI (reference sequence). V shed 6 bases, J shed 0 bases, and the junction held 5 bases outside the gene matches. The CDR3 region has the DNA TGTGCCAGCAGACGCAGGGACAGCTCCTACGAGCAGTACTTC. Residues: CASRRRDSSYEQYF.

The V call is TRBV5-1, the J call TRBJ2-3; D unclear. The CDR3 is 14 residues long. The germline V and J ends were trimmed by 9 bases and 4 bases, with 18 bases remaining between them. CDR1 is SGHRS, CDR2 YFSETQ, per germline. CDR3 protein: CATATGLSADTQYF. The CDR3 bases are TGCGCCACCGCGACGGGTCTCTCGGCAGATACGCAGTATTTT. The full variable domain, its missing parts supplied by reference TRBV5-1 and TRBJ2-3, is KAGVTQTPRYLIKTRGQQVTLSCSPISGHRSVSWYQQTPGQGLQFLFEYFSETQRNKGNFPGRFSGRQFSNSRSEMNVSTLELGDSALYLCATATGLSADTQYFGPGTRLTVL.

The V call is TRBV2, the J call TRBJ1-5, with TRBD1 matching over 8 bases. The CDR3 sequence is 14 residues long. Trimming took 8 bases from V and 0 from J; bases not matched to a gene: 3. In germline, CDR1 is SNHLY, CDR2 FYNNEI. In DNA form, the CDR3 reads TGTGCCAGCGGAGACAGGGGTAGCAATCAGCCCCAGCATTTT. This encodes CASGDRGSNQPQHF.

J is TRBJ2-1 and V is TRBV30; D may be TRBD2 (5 bases). Germline CDR1 is GTSNPN and CDR2 is SVGIG (reference sequence). V was pared by 2 bases and J by 4 bases, with 6 bases between. This CDR3 spans 12 amino acids. CDR3 sequence (DNA): TGTGCCTGGAGTCGGGATTACAATGAGCAGTTCTTC. It encodes CAWSRDYNEQFF.

This rearrangement joins TRBV11-3 to TRBJ1-1; 8 nucleotides agree with TRBD1. Germline V gene lookup returns CDR1 SGHNT and CDR2 YENEEA. J gave up 1 base and V 5 bases, and 6 bases lay outside the gene matches. This CDR3 contains 15 residues. The CDR3 bases are TGTGCCAGCAGCCCAAGTGGACAGGGGAACACTGAAGCTTTCTTT. This gives the protein CASSPSGQGNTEAFF.